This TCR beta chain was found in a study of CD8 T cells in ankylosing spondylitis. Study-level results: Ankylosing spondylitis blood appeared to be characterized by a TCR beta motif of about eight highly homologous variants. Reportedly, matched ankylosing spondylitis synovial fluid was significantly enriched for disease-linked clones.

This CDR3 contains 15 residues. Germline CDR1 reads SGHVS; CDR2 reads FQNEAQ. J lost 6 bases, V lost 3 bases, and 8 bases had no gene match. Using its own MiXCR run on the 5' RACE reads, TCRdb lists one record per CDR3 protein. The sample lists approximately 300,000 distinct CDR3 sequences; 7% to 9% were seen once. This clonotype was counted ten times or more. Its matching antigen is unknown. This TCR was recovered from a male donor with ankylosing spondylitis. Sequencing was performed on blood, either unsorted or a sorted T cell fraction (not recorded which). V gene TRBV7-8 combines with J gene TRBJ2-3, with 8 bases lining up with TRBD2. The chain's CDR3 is CASSFGTRFSDTQYF. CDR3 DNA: TGTGCCAGCAGCTTCGGGACTAGATTTTCCGATACGCAGTATTTT.